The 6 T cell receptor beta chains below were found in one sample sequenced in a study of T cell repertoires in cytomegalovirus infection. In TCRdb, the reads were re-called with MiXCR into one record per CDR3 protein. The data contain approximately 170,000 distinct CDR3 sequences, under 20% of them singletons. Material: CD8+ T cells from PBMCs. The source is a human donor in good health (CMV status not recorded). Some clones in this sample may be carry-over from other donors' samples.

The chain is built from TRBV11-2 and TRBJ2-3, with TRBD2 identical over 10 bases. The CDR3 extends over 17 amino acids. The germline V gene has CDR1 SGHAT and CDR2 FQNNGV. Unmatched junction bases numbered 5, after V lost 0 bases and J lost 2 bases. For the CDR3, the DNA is TGTGCCAGCAGCTTAGAAACTAGCGGGACCATCACAGATACGCAGTATTTT. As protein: CASSLETSGTITDTQYF.

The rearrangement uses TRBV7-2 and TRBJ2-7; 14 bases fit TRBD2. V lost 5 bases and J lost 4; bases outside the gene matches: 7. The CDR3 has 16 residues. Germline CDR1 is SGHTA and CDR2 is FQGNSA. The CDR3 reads CASSRRLAGGRYEQYF. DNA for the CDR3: TGTGCCAGCAGCCGCAGACTAGCGGGAGGGCGTTACGAGCAGTACTTC.

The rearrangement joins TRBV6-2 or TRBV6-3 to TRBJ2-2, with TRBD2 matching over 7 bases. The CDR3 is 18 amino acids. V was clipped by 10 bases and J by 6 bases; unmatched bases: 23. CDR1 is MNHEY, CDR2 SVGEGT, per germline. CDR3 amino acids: CATTLRGGALEYPGELFF. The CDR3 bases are TGTGCCACCACCTTACGGGGAGGGGCCCTCGAGTACCCCGGGGAGCTGTTTTTT.

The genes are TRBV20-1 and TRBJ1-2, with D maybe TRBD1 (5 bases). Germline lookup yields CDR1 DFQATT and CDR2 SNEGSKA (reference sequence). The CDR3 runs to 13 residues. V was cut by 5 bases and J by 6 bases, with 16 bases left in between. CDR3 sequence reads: CSALSRADNGYTF. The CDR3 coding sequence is TGCAGTGCTTTAAGCAGGGCCGATAATGGCTACACCTTC.

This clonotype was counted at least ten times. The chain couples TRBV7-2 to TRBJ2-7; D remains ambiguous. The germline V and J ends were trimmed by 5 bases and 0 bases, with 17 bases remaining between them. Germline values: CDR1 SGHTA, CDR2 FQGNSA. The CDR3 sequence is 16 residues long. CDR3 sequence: CASSPPVTLTSYEQYF. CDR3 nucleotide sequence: TGTGCCAGCAGCCCCCCGGTCACTCTAACCTCCTACGAGCAGTACTTC.

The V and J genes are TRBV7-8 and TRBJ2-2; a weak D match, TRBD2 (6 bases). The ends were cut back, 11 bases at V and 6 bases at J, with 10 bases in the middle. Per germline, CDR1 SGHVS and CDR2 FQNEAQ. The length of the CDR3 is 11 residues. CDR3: CAASGAGELFF. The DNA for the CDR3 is TGTGCCGCCTCGGGGGCCGGGGAGCTGTTTTTT.